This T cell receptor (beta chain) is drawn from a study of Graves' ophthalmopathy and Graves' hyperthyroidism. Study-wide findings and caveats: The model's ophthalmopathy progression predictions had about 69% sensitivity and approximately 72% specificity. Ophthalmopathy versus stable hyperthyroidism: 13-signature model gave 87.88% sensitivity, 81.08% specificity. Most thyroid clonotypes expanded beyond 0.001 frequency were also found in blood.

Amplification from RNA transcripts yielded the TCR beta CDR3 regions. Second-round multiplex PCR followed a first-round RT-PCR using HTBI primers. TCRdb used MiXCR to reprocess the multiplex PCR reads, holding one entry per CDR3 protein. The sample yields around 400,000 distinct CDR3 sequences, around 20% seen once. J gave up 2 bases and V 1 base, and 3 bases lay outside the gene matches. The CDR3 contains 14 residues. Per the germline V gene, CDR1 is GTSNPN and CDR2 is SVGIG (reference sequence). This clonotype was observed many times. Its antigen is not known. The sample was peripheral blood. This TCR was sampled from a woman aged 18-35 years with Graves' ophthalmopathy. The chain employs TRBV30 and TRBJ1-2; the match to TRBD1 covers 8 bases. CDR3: CAWSARTGNYGYTF. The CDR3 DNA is TGTGCCTGGAGTGCGAGGACAGGGAACTATGGCTACACCTTC.